The rows below give T cell receptor beta chains drawn from one sample of a study of T cell responses to AZD1222 COVID-19 vaccine. Clones were read by immunoSEQ multiplex PCR, and TCRdb kept only the in-frame ones, dropping some. The sample carries 99,000 or so clones, about 88% recorded once. The sequences come from peripheral blood, collected on day 0 of AZD1222 vaccination. The receptor source for this set is an adult in good health. CDR3s include the opening cysteine and the closing phenylalanine or tryptophan. D genes are given only for firm matches. Some rows have no size entry. The others give once, few or many, or a class for an expanded clone.

TRBV5-4	NA	once	TRBJ2-7	TGTGCCAGCAGCTGGGGTCACGAGCAGTACTTC	CASSWGHEQYF
TRBV28	NA	NA	TRBJ1-5	TGTGCCAGCAGTTTAAGTGGGACGGGCAATCAGCCCCAGCATTTT	CASSLSGTGNQPQHF
TRBV10-3	NA	once	TRBJ2-5	TGTGCCATCAGTGAGGGCGGAGAGACCCAGTACTTC	CAISEGGETQYF
TRBV14	TRBD1	NA	TRBJ1-2	TGTGCCAGCAGCCTGACCGGGACAGGGTTAACAAACTATGGCTACACCTTC	CASSLTGTGLTNYGYTF
TRBV5-4	NA	NA	TRBJ2-3	TGTGCCAGCAGCTTATTGACTAGTGGGGGGGCCGGCACAGATACGCAGTATTTT	CASSLLTSGGAGTDTQYF
TRBV19	NA	once	TRBJ1-1	TGTGCCAGTAGTATTACAGGGAACACTGAAGCTTTCTTT	CASSITGNTEAFF
TRBV19	TRBD1	NA	TRBJ1-4	TGTGCCAGTAGAACCGGGACAGGGGACGGAAAACTGTTTTTT	CASRTGTGDGKLFF
TRBV6-5	NA	NA	TRBJ1-3	TGTGCCACCAAGGGGGGGAGGGGAAACACCATATATTTT	CATKGGRGNTIYF
TRBV7-2	NA	NA	TRBJ2-2	TGTGCCAGCAGCTTAAATTTCGTGGGGAACACCGGGGAGCTGTTTTTT	CASSLNFVGNTGELFF
TRBV5-1	NA	NA	TRBJ1-2	TGCGCCAGCAGGTCAGACTCTAACTATGGCTACACCTTC	CASRSDSNYGYTF
TRBV9	NA	NA	TRBJ2-2	TGTGCCAGCAGCGTAACTCCGACAGCCGGGGAGCTGTTTTTT	CASSVTPTAGELFF
TRBV7-9	NA	NA	TRBJ1-5	TGTGCCAGCGAGGGGAGCAATCAGCCCCAGCATTTT	CASEGSNQPQHF
TRBV7-9	NA	NA	TRBJ1-5	TGTGCCAGCAGCTTGACGGGGGGCGGTCAGCCCCAGCATTTT	CASSLTGGGQPQHF
TRBV3-1/TRBV3-2	NA	NA	TRBJ2-7	TGTGCCAGCAGCCAAGGTCCAGGGAGCGGCGGGTACGAGCAGTACTTC	CASSQGPGSGGYEQYF
TRBV19	NA	NA	TRBJ2-5	TGTGCCAGTAGTATCTCTCTAGTGGGGGGGCATGAGACCCAGTACTTC	CASSISLVGGHETQYF
TRBV5-1	NA	NA	TRBJ2-4	TGCGCCAGCAGCTTGAGGGGAGACGCCAAAAACATTCAGTACTTC	CASSLRGDAKNIQYF
TRBV27	NA	NA	TRBJ2-3	TGTGCCAGCAGTTTACGCCTACCCGATACGCAGTATTTT	CASSLRLPDTQYF
TRBV3-1/TRBV3-2	NA	NA	TRBJ2-6	TGTGCCAGCAGCCAAGTTGTGGGGGCGTATTCTGGGGCCAACGTCCTGACTTTC	CASSQVVGAYSGANVLTF
TRBV5-4	NA	NA	TRBJ2-2	TGTGCCAGCAGCTTGGCCAGGGGCACCGGGGAGCTGTTTTTT	CASSLARGTGELFF
TRBV18	NA	NA	TRBJ2-5	TGTGCCAGCTCACCCACCGGGGGCGAGACCCAGTACTTC	CASSPTGGETQYF
TRBV5-6	NA	once	TRBJ2-7	TGTGCCAGCAGCTTGGATTACAACTCCTACGAGCAGTACTTC	CASSLDYNSYEQYF
TRBV19	NA	NA	TRBJ1-5	TGTGCCAGTAGGAGGGAGGGGAGTAATTATCAGCCCCAGCATTTT	CASRREGSNYQPQHF
TRBV3-1/TRBV3-2	NA	NA	TRBJ2-3	TGTGCCAGCAGCCAAGGGGGGGGGCGGACAGATACGCAGTATTTT	CASSQGGGRTDTQYF
TRBV29-1	TRBD1	NA	TRBJ1-5	TGCAGCGTTCTCCAGGGGGCCCAACCTTATAGCAATCAGCCCCAGCATTTT	CSVLQGAQPYSNQPQHF
TRBV19	NA	few	TRBJ1-2	TGTGCCAGTAGTGATGGCCCAGCCATCTATGGCTACACCTTC	CASSDGPAIYGYTF
TRBV18	TRBD1	NA	TRBJ1-2	TGTGCCAGCTCCCTACGAAATTTCGACAGGGGGGATGGCTACACCTTC	CASSLRNFDRGDGYTF
TRBV30	NA	once	TRBJ1-3	TGTGCCTGGGGGGATTCTGGAAACACCATATATTTT	CAWGDSGNTIYF
TRBV9	NA	NA	TRBJ1-1	TGTGCCAGCAGCTCAAGGGTGACGAACACTGAAGCTTTCTTT	CASSSRVTNTEAFF
TRBV30	NA	NA	TRBJ1-2	TGTGCCTGGAGTGGGGCAGGGGGCTACACCTTC	CAWSGAGGYTF
TRBV10-3	NA	NA	TRBJ2-4	TGTGCCATCAGACCAGACGGTCAAAACATTCAGTACTTC	CAIRPDGQNIQYF